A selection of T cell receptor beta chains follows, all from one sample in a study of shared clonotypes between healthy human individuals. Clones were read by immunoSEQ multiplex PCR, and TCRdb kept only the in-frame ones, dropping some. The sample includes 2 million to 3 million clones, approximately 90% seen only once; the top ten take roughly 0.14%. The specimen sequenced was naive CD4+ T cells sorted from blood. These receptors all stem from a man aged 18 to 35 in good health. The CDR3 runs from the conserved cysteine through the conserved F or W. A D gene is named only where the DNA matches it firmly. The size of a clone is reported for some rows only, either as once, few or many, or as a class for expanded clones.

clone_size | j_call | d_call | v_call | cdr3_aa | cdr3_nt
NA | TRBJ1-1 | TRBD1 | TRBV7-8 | CASSYGPGQGNTEAFF | TGTGCCAGCAGCTATGGACCGGGACAGGGTAACACTGAAGCTTTCTTT
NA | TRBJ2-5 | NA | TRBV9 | CASSSGAGETQYF | TGTGCCAGCAGCTCGGGGGCAGGGGAGACCCAGTACTTC
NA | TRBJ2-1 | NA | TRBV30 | CAWSSSGYNEQFF | TGTGCCTGGAGCTCATCTGGGTACAATGAGCAGTTCTTC
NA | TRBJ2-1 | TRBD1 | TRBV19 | CASSDRGRSYNEQFF | TGTGCCAGTAGCGACAGGGGACGCTCCTACAATGAGCAGTTCTTC
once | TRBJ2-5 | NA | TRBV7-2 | CASSLGGRRQETQYF | TGTGCCAGCAGCTTAGGGGGACGGCGCCAAGAGACCCAGTACTTC
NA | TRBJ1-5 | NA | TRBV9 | CASSVGWGEGNQPQHF | TGTGCCAGCAGCGTAGGGTGGGGGGAAGGCAATCAGCCCCAGCATTTT
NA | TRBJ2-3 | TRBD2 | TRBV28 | CASSFTLAGILADTQYF | TGTGCCAGCAGTTTTACACTAGCGGGAATTTTAGCAGATACGCAGTATTTT
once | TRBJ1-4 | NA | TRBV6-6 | CASSSGGEKLFF | TGTGCCAGCAGTTCCGGGGGTGAAAAACTGTTTTTT
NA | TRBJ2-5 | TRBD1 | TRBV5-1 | CASSTGQGWETQYF | TGCGCCAGCAGCACCGGACAGGGATGGGAGACCCAGTACTTC
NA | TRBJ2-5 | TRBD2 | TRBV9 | CASSSQSGTTKTQYF | TGTGCCAGCAGCTCTCAATCCGGGACTACAAAGACCCAGTACTTC
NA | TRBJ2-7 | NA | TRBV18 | CASSRGEIYEQYF | TGTGCCAGCTCACGGGGAGAGATATACGAGCAGTACTTC
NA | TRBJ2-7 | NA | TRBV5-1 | CASSFTRTHQYF | TGCGCCAGCAGCTTTACCCGGACACATCAGTACTTC
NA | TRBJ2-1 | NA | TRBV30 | CAWSVTGSYNEQFF | TGTGCCTGGAGTGTCACCGGATCCTACAATGAGCAGTTCTTC
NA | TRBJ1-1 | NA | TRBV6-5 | CASSYSIGINTEAFF | TGTGCCAGCAGTTACTCGATTGGGATTAACACTGAAGCTTTCTTT
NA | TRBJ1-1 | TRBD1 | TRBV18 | CASSPIETGGVEAFF | TGTGCCAGCTCACCAATCGAAACAGGGGGCGTTGAAGCTTTCTTT
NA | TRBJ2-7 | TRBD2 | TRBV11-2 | CASSLPGGPSYEQYF | TGTGCCAGCAGCTTACCGGGGGGGCCCTCCTACGAGCAGTACTTC
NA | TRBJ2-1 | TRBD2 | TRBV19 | CASTRGGPSSYNEQFF | TGTGCCAGTACCCGGGGGGGCCCAAGCTCCTACAATGAGCAGTTCTTC
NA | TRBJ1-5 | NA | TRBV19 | CASSERGAFEPQHF | TGTGCCAGCAGCGAGCGGGGGGCATTTGAGCCCCAGCATTTT
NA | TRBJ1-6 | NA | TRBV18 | CASSPRDTYNSPLHF | TGTGCCAGCTCACCCCGGGACACATATAATTCACCCCTCCACTTT
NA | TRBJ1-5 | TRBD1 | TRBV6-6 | CASSSGQTKYF | TGTGCCAGCAGTTCGGGACAGACGAAGTATTTT
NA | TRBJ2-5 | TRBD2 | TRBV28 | CASSWTSIMETQYF | TGTGCCAGCAGTTGGACTAGTATTATGGAGACCCAGTACTTC
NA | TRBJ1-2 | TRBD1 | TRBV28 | CASSLPSSGTVYGYTF | TGTGCCAGCAGTTTACCTAGCTCCGGGACAGTCTATGGCTACACCTTC
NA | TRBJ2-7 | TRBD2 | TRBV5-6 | CASSLAGGRGYEQYF | TGTGCCAGCAGCTTGGCCGGCGGGAGAGGCTACGAGCAGTACTTC
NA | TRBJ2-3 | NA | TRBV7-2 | CASNSSGDTQYF | TGTGCCAGCAACTCCAGTGGGGATACGCAGTATTTT
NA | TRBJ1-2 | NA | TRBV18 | CASSPSKGFDYGYTF | TGTGCCAGCTCACCATCCAAGGGTTTCGACTATGGCTACACCTTC
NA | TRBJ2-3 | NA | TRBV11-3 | CASSSEGTGSTDTQYF | TGTGCCAGCAGCTCGGAGGGGACTGGAAGCACAGATACGCAGTATTTT
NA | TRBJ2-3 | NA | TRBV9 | CASSVVASNTDTQYF | TGTGCCAGCAGCGTAGTAGCGTCAAACACAGATACGCAGTATTTT
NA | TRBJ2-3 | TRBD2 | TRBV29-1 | CSVRGGSTDTQYF | TGCAGCGTACGGGGGGGCAGCACAGATACGCAGTATTTT
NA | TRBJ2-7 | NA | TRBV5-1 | CASSLLGVLSYEQYF | TGCGCCAGCAGCTTGCTAGGGGTACTCTCCTACGAGCAGTACTTC
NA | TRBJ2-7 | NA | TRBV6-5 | CASRALRTSYEQYF | TGTGCCAGCAGAGCCCTAAGGACAAGCTACGAGCAGTACTTC
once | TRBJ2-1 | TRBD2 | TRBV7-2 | CASSLTPLGSGDEQFF | TGTGCCAGCAGCTTAACCCCCTTGGGTAGCGGGGATGAGCAGTTCTTC
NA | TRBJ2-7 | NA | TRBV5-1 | CASSHAISYEQYF | TGCGCCAGCAGCCACGCTATCTCCTACGAGCAGTACTTC
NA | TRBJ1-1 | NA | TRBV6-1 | CASSERGAVTEAFF | TGTGCCAGCAGTGAAAGGGGAGCAGTTACTGAAGCTTTCTTT
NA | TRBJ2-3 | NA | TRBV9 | CASTRTGAVTDTQYF | TGTGCCAGCACACGAACCGGGGCCGTCACAGATACGCAGTATTTT
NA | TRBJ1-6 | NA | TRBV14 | CASSQDSGFNSPLHF | TGTGCCAGCAGCCAAGACTCAGGTTTTAATTCACCCCTCCACTTT
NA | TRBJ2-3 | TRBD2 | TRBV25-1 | CASTSTSGEGVTQYF | TGTGCCAGCACCTCTACTAGCGGGGAGGGGGTGACGCAGTATTTT
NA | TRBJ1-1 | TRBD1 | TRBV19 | CATHRDRVGSPEAFF | TGTGCCACTCACCGGGACAGGGTAGGTAGCCCTGAAGCTTTCTTT
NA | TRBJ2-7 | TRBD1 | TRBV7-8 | CASSKTQGALYEQYF | TGTGCCAGCAGCAAGACCCAGGGGGCTCTTTACGAGCAGTACTTC
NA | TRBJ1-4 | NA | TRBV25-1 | CASSIPGSNEKLFF | TGTGCCAGCAGTATCCCGGGATCCAATGAAAAACTGTTTTTT
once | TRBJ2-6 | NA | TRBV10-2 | CASRRGAGSAGANVLTF | TGCGCCAGCAGGAGGGGGGCAGGGAGCGCTGGGGCCAACGTCCTGACTTTC
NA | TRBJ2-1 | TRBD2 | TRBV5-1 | CASSLAGGRVNEQFF | TGCGCCAGCAGCCTAGCGGGAGGGCGGGTAAATGAGCAGTTCTTC
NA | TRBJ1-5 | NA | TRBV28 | CASSKTGYYSNQPQHF | TGTGCCAGCAGCAAAACAGGGTATTATAGCAATCAGCCCCAGCATTTT
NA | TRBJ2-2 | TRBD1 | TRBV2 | CASGGTGRGTGELFF | TGTGCCAGCGGGGGGACAGGGAGAGGAACCGGGGAGCTGTTTTTT
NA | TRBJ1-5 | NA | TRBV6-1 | CASSEAKKRTDSNQPQHF | TGTGCCAGCAGTGAAGCGAAAAAAAGGACGGATAGCAATCAGCCCCAGCATTTT
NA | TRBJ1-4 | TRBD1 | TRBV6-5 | CASRPGQGRQKLFF | TGTGCCAGCAGACCGGGACAGGGCCGCCAAAAACTGTTTTTT
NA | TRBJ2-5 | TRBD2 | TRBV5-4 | CASSSTSGGQETQYF | TGTGCCAGCAGCTCGACTAGCGGGGGCCAAGAGACCCAGTACTTC
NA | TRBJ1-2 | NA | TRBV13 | CASSLRTTGSGNYGYTF | TGTGCCAGCAGCCTACGAACTACAGGGTCAGGGAACTATGGCTACACCTTC
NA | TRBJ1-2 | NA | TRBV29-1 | CSAGGGQLEGYTF | TGCAGCGCCGGCGGAGGACAGCTCGAGGGCTACACCTTC